Listed below are T cell receptor beta chains from one sample, sequenced in a study of shared clonotypes between healthy human individuals. TCRdb keeps only in-frame clones here, not all; method: immunoSEQ multiplex PCR. The sample records about 2.1 million clones, approximately 92% being singletons. The sample comprised naive CD8+ T cells from PBMCs. These receptors came from a young man in good health. Some clones in this sample may be carry-over from other donors' samples. Each CDR3 is given with its conserved first and last residue. The D gene is left open where the match is weak. Clone size, where shown, is once, few, many, or a class for clones that have expanded.

TRBV2	TRBD1	NA	TRBJ2-7	TGTGCCACCACAATACCGGGACAGGGTGCCTACGAGCAGTACTTC	CATTIPGQGAYEQYF
TRBV28	TRBD1	NA	TRBJ1-5	TGTGCCAGCAGTTCTTATCTCCAGGACAGGAGCAATCAGCCCCAGCATTTT	CASSSYLQDRSNQPQHF
TRBV28	NA	NA	TRBJ2-4	TGTGCCAGCAGTAGAGGGAAGGACATTCAGTACTTC	CASSRGKDIQYF
TRBV10-2	NA	NA	TRBJ2-7	TGCGCCAGCAGTGAGTGGCGCGGGGAAGAGCAGTACTTC	CASSEWRGEEQYF
TRBV7-9	TRBD1	NA	TRBJ2-3	TGTGCCAGCAAGACCACAGGGGGCGTCGCAGATACGCAGTATTTT	CASKTTGGVADTQYF
TRBV7-9	TRBD2	NA	TRBJ2-3	TGTGCCAGCAGCTCTTATTCCGGGACTAGCGTAGATACGCAGTATTTT	CASSSYSGTSVDTQYF
TRBV11-2	NA	NA	TRBJ2-1	TGTGCCAGCAGCCCCTTTCCCAGCGGATCGAATGAGCAGTTCTTC	CASSPFPSGSNEQFF
TRBV5-4	NA	NA	TRBJ1-1	TGTGCCAGCAGTCGGGGACTGAACACTGAAGCTTTCTTT	CASSRGLNTEAFF
TRBV10-3	NA	NA	TRBJ1-2	TGTGCCATCAGTGAGGTTGGTGGGTATGGCTACACCTTC	CAISEVGGYGYTF
TRBV12-2	NA	NA	TRBJ2-3	TGTGCAAGTCGCTTAGCGCGGGAACAGGGAACAGATACGCAGTATTTT	CASRLAREQGTDTQYF
TRBV7-8	NA	once	TRBJ2-2	TGTGCCAGCAGCTCCGCCGTTGGTGGCACAACGCCCGGGGAGCTGTTTTTT	CASSSAVGGTTPGELFF
TRBV27	NA	NA	TRBJ2-6	TGTGCCAGCAGTTTGAGTTCCTCTGGGGCCAACGTCCTGACTTTC	CASSLSSSGANVLTF
TRBV28	NA	NA	TRBJ1-5	TGTGCCAGCAGTTTGCCGTATAGCAATCAGCCCCAGCATTTT	CASSLPYSNQPQHF
TRBV28	TRBD1	NA	TRBJ1-1	TGTGCCAGCAGTACGCGGACAGGGGGCAAGAACACTGAAGCTTTCTTT	CASSTRTGGKNTEAFF
TRBV19	NA	NA	TRBJ1-2	TGTGCCAGTAGTATAGATCTGACAGAATCTAACTATGGCTACACCTTC	CASSIDLTESNYGYTF
TRBV13	TRBD2	NA	TRBJ2-3	TGTGCCAGCAGCCCAGTGGTAGCGGGAGGGGGACCAGATACGCAGTATTTT	CASSPVVAGGGPDTQYF
TRBV28	NA	NA	TRBJ2-7	TGTGCCAGCAGCCTCGAAAGGGGCGAGCAGTACTTC	CASSLERGEQYF
TRBV27	NA	NA	TRBJ2-2	TGTGCCAGCAGCCTAGGCCTAGCCAGACGATCCGGGGAGCTGTTTTTT	CASSLGLARRSGELFF
TRBV27	NA	few	TRBJ1-1	TGTGCCAGCCTGCAGGGGACTGAAGCTTTCTTT	CASLQGTEAFF
TRBV7-3	TRBD2	NA	TRBJ2-7	TGTGCCAGCAGCTACCCTACCGGGACTAGCGGGAGTTGGACCCCAGGCCTCTACGAGCAGTACTTC	CASSYPTGTSGSWTPGLYEQYF
TRBV28	NA	once	TRBJ1-1	TGTGCCAGCAGGGGACTTATGAACACTGAAGCTTTCTTT	CASRGLMNTEAFF
TRBV11-3	NA	once	TRBJ1-1	TGTGCCAGCAGCCCGTCGGGGGCCACTGAAGCTTTCTTT	CASSPSGATEAFF
TRBV7-2	NA	once	TRBJ2-1	TGTGCCAGCAGCTTTCACGGGACTTCCTACAATGAGCAGTTCTTC	CASSFHGTSYNEQFF
TRBV7-8	NA	NA	TRBJ2-2	TGTGCCAGCAGCTATACCGGCAGGGGGGGCACCGGGGAGCTGTTTTTT	CASSYTGRGGTGELFF
TRBV28	NA	NA	TRBJ1-1	TGTGCCAGCAGCCTACAGGGATACACTGAAGCTTTCTTT	CASSLQGYTEAFF
TRBV5-1	NA	NA	TRBJ1-4	TGCGCCAGCAGCTCCAAACCGGCAACTAATGAAAAACTGTTTTTT	CASSSKPATNEKLFF
TRBV19	NA	NA	TRBJ1-5	TGTGCCAGTAGTATTAGAAGTGGCAATCAGCCCCAGCATTTT	CASSIRSGNQPQHF
TRBV7-9	TRBD1	NA	TRBJ2-4	TGTGCCAGCAGCCAGGGGGCTCGGGGCATTCAGTACTTC	CASSQGARGIQYF
TRBV4-1	TRBD1	NA	TRBJ2-2	TGCGCCAGCAGCCCAAAACCGGGACAGGGACTCACCGGGGAGCTGTTTTTT	CASSPKPGQGLTGELFF
TRBV5-1	NA	NA	TRBJ2-3	TGCGCCAGCAGCGTAGGACTTTTTAGCTCAGATACGCAGTATTTT	CASSVGLFSSDTQYF
TRBV7-3	NA	NA	TRBJ2-7	TGTGCCAGCAGCCCCTACCGGGGCAGTGAAGAGCAGTACTTC	CASSPYRGSEEQYF
TRBV10-3	NA	NA	TRBJ1-1	TGTGCCATCAGGTATAATCAGAACACTGAAGCTTTCTTT	CAIRYNQNTEAFF
TRBV5-6	TRBD2	NA	TRBJ2-7	TGTGCCAGCAGCCGCAGACTAGCGGGAACCTACGAGCAGTACTTC	CASSRRLAGTYEQYF
TRBV7-9	TRBD1	NA	TRBJ1-2	TGTGCCAGCAGCCGTGAGACAGGGACACCCTCGAACTATGGCTACACCTTC	CASSRETGTPSNYGYTF
TRBV7-9	NA	NA	TRBJ2-3	TGTGCCAGCAGCTTAATGGGGGGGCGGAACACAGATACGCAGTATTTT	CASSLMGGRNTDTQYF
TRBV7-6	TRBD1	NA	TRBJ2-2	TGTGCCAGCAGCTTAAGAGCCGGGACAGGGACACGAGGGGAGCTGTTTTTT	CASSLRAGTGTRGELFF
TRBV7-9	NA	NA	TRBJ1-1	TGTGCCAGCAGCCAACCGGGACTCACTGAAGCTTTCTTT	CASSQPGLTEAFF
TRBV5-8	NA	NA	TRBJ1-5	TGTGCCAGCAGCTTGAGGCGGTATAGCAATCAGCCCCAGCATTTT	CASSLRRYSNQPQHF
TRBV5-6	TRBD2	NA	TRBJ2-1	TGTGCCAGCAGCTTGCTTCTGGGACTAGCCCACAATGAGCAGTTCTTC	CASSLLLGLAHNEQFF
TRBV27	NA	NA	TRBJ2-7	TGTGCCAGCAGTTTATCGATGGGGGACAACTCCTACGAGCAGTACTTC	CASSLSMGDNSYEQYF
TRBV4-2	NA	NA	TRBJ1-1	TGTGCCAGCAGCCAAGATCGACTGATGAACACTGAAGCTTTCTTT	CASSQDRLMNTEAFF
TRBV9	NA	once	TRBJ1-5	TGTGCCAGCAGCGGAGGGGCGGGAAATCAGCCCCAGCATTTT	CASSGGAGNQPQHF
TRBV19	NA	few	TRBJ2-1	TGTGCCAGTAGTATACTTCCGGACAGTCTCAATGAGCAGTTCTTC	CASSILPDSLNEQFF